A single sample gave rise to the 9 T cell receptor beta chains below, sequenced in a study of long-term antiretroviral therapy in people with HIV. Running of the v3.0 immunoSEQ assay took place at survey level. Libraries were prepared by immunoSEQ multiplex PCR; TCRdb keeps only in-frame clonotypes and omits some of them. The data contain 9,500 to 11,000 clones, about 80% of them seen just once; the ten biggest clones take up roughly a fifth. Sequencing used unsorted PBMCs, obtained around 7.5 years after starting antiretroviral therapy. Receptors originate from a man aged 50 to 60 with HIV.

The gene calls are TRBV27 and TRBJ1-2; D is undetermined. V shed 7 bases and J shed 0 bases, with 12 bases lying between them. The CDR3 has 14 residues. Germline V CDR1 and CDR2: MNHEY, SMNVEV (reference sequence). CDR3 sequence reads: CASKPLLANYGYTF. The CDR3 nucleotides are TGTGCCAGCAAGCCGCTGTTAGCTAACTATGGCTACACCTTC.

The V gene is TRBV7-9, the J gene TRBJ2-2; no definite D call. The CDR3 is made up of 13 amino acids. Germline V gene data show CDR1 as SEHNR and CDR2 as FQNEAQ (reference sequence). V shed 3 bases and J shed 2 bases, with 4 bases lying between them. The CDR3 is CASSFDNTGELFF. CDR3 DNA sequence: TGTGCCAGCAGCTTTGACAACACCGGGGAGCTGTTTTTT.

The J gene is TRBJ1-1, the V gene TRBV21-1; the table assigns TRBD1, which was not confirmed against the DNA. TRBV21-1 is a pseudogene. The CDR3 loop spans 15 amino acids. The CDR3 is CASSKVRQLNTEAFF. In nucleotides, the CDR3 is TGTGCCAGCAGCAAAGTTAGACAGCTGAACACTGAAGCTTTCTTT.

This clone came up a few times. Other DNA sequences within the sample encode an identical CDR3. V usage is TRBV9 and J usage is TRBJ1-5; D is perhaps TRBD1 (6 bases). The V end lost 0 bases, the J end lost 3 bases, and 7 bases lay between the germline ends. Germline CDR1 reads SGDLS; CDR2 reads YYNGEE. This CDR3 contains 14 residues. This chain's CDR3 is CASSVGGPNQPQHF. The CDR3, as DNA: TGTGCCAGCAGCGTAGGGGGGCCCAATCAGCCCCAGCATTTT.

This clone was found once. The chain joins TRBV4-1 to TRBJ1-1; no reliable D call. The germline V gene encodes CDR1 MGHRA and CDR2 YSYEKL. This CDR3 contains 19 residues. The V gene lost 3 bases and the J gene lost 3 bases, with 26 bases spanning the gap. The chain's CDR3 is CASSQVTRAWTMRDTEAFF. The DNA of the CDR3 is TGCGCCAGCAGCCAGGTTACCCGGGCCTGGACCATGCGGGACACTGAAGCTTTCTTT.

DNA for the CDR3: TGCAGCGTTAGGACACTAGCCAAAAACATTCAGTACTTC. Its translation is CSVRTLAKNIQYF. The V and J genes are TRBV29-1 and TRBJ2-4; weak D call: TRBD1 (5 bases). Trimming stripped 5 bases from V and 0 bases from J, with 8 bases between. The length of the CDR3 is 13 residues. Germline CDR1 is SQVTM and CDR2 is ANQGSEA. Full variable domain (missing parts from reference TRBV29-1 and TRBJ2-4): SAVISQKPSRDICQRGTSLTIQCQVDSQVTMMFWYRQQPGQSLTLIATANQGSEATYESGFVIDKFPISRPNLTFSTLTVSNMSPEDSSIYLCSVRTLAKNIQYFGAGTRLSVL.

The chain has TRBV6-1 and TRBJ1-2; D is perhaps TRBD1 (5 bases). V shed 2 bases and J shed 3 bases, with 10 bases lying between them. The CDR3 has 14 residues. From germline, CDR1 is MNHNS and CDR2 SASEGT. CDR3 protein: CASSERGSDYGYTF. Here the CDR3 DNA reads TGTGCCAGCAGTGAACGGGGGTCGGACTATGGCTACACCTTC.

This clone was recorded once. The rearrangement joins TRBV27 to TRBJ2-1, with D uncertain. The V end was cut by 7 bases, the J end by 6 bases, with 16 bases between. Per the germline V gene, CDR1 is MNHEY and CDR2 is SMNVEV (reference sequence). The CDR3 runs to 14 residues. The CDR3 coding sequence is TGTGCCAGCACCTACTCCGACTTGGCCAATGAGCAGTTCTTC. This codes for CASTYSDLANEQFF.

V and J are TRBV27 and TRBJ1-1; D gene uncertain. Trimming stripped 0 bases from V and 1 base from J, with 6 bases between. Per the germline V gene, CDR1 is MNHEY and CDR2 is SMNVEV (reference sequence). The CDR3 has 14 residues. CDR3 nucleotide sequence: TGTGCCAGCAGTTTATCGTTGGGGAACACTGAAGCTTTCTTT. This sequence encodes CASSLSLGNTEAFF.